This T cell receptor beta chain was observed in a study of T cells in Graves' hyperthyroidism and ophthalmopathy. Study conclusions and caveats: In the blood, most expanded thyroid clonotypes above 0.001 appeared as well.

From RNA transcripts, TCR beta CDR3 regions were amplified. During a first-round RT-PCR of the TCR CDR3, the HTBI primer set was used. One entry per CDR3 protein, called by TCRdb with MiXCR from the multiplex PCR reads. The repertoire has around 620,000 distinct CDR3 sequences, roughly 16% of them found once; the top ten carry approximately 3.8%. With V trimmed by 4 bases and J by 3 bases, 7 bases remained unmatched. CDR1 is DFQATT and CDR2 is SNEGSKA in the germline V gene (reference sequence). This CDR3 is 14 amino acids long. With respect to this clonotype: Its cognate antigen is unknown.

The PBMCs had their origin in roughly 9.4 ml of fresh peripheral blood. The sequencing sample was made of blood. The source is a woman aged 25 to 39 with Graves' hyperthyroidism. This sequence joins TRBV20-1 and TRBJ2-7, with 9 bases fitting TRBD2. In DNA, the CDR3 is TGCAGTGCTAACCTCCTAGCGGGACTCTACGAGCAGTACTTC. It encodes CSANLLAGLYEQYF.